Below are 19 T cell receptor beta chains sequenced from a single sample in a study of blood T cell repertoires in COVID-19. The data were produced by immunoSEQ multiplex PCR, yet TCRdb's version contains in-frame clones alone and is incomplete. The sample carries about 300,000 clones, roughly four fifths recorded once. The specimen sequenced was peripheral blood. The receptor source for this set is a woman in her fifties or sixties who had recovered from COVID-19.

This clone was found a few times. The chain carries TRBV6-5 and TRBJ2-7, with D perhaps TRBD1 (6 bases). V was clipped by 6 bases and J by 2 bases, with 17 bases between them. CDR3 size: 15 residues. In germline, CDR1 is MNHEY, CDR2 SVGAGI. The CDR3 DNA sequence: TGTGCCAGCAGAAGAGAGACGGACAGAGCCTACGAGCAGTACTTC. Amino acids: CASRRETDRAYEQYF.

V is TRBV9 and J is TRBJ2-3; 9 bases are shared with TRBD2. The CDR3 has 17 residues. Germline loops: CDR1 SGDLS, CDR2 YYNGEE. The ends lost 0 bases at V and 2 bases at J; junction bases unmatched: 7. The CDR3 nucleotides read TGTGCCAGCAGCGTAGGTGGTAGCGGGGGATTCACAGATACGCAGTATTTT. Its protein product is CASSVGGSGGFTDTQYF.

The rearrangement links TRBV6-1 to TRBJ1-4; no definite D call. The CDR3 extends over 15 amino acids. The ends were cut back, 6 bases at V and 8 bases at J, with 19 bases in the middle. Germline V CDR1 and CDR2: MNHNS, SASEGT. The CDR3 here is CASSSPTRVEEKLFF. Written as DNA, the CDR3 is TGTGCCAGCAGCTCGCCCACGAGGGTGGAGGAAAAACTGTTTTTT.

The table lists this clone with a count of one. The chain recombines TRBV28 with TRBJ1-2; the match to TRBD1 covers 9 bases. This CDR3 has 17 amino acids. V shed 3 bases and J 1 base; nucleotides not matched to a gene: 9. Per germline, CDR1 MDHEN and CDR2 SYDVKM. In DNA form, the CDR3 reads TGTGCCAGCAGTTTCGTTCACCCGGGACAGGGTAACTATGGCTACACCTTC. Its translation: CASSFVHPGQGNYGYTF.

The chain uses TRBV27 and TRBJ2-1; 14 nucleotides align to TRBD2. With V trimmed by 5 bases and J by 9 bases, 15 bases remained unmatched. The CDR3 spans 18 residues. Per germline, CDR1 MNHEY and CDR2 SMNVEV (reference sequence). CDR3 amino acids: CASSLGTSGSPARVEQFF. The CDR3 DNA reads TGTGCCAGCAGTCTCGGGACTAGCGGGAGCCCGGCGCGGGTTGAGCAGTTCTTC.

V is TRBV28 and J is TRBJ2-1; no clear D. The CDR3 is made up of 11 amino acids. CDR1 is MDHEN, CDR2 SYDVKM, per germline. Trimming stripped 6 bases from V and 7 bases from J, with 7 bases between. CDR3 nucleotides: TGTGCCAGCAGCCCGCGAAATGAGCAGTTCTTC. Encoded protein: CASSPRNEQFF. Based on the CDR3 plus reference TRBV28 and TRBJ2-1, the full variable domain is DVKVTQSSRYLVKRTGEKVFLECVQDMDHENMFWYRQDPGLGLRLIYFSYDVKMKEKGDIPEGYSVSREKKERFSLILESASTNQTSMYLCASSPRNEQFFGPGTRLTVL.

CDR3 in DNA: TGTGCCAGCAGCGGGGGACTAGCGAGAGAGCAGTTCTTC. Amino acids: CASSGGLAREQFF. The genes are TRBV9 and TRBJ2-1; 10 bases are shared with TRBD2. This CDR3 has 13 amino acids. Germline CDR1 is SGDLS and CDR2 is YYNGEE. Losses at the gene ends were 3 bases for V and 10 bases for J; bases not matched to a gene: 4.

This rearrangement joins TRBV19 to TRBJ2-1; D uncertain. The CDR3 length is 13 residues. The germline V and J ends were trimmed by 1 base and 8 bases, with 9 bases remaining between them. CDR1 is LNHDA, CDR2 SQIVND, per germline (reference sequence). For the CDR3, the DNA is TGTGCCAGTAGTATAGTTTCGGGTTATGAGCAGTTCTTC. Residues: CASSIVSGYEQFF.

DNA for the CDR3: TGTGCCAGCAGCCAAGGAGGGACAGGGACTGACGAGCAGTACTTC. This sequence encodes CASSQGGTGTDEQYF. The J gene is TRBJ2-7, the V gene TRBV11-3, with TRBD1 identical over 9 bases. Germline CDR1 SGHNT, CDR2 YENEEA. The CDR3 is 15 amino acids. V trimming: 5 bases; J trimming: 5 bases; junction bases outside the gene matches: 10.

This clone has ten or more counts. The CDR3 protein is CASSFEQGIRRSSGNTIYF. DNA for the CDR3: TGTGCCAGCAGTTTCGAGCAGGGGATTAGAAGGAGCTCTGGAAACACCATATATTTT. This sequence joins TRBV27 and TRBJ1-3, with D perhaps TRBD1 (6 bases). This CDR3 has 19 amino acids. Trimming took 3 bases from V and 0 from J, leaving 21 bases between them. Germline V gene sequence: CDR1 MNHEY, CDR2 SMNVEV (reference sequence).

The chain uses TRBV30 and TRBJ2-2; D is unclear. The CDR3 has 12 amino acids. The ends were cut back, 1 base at V and 6 bases at J, with 6 bases in the middle. Germline CDR1 GTSNPN, CDR2 SVGIG (reference sequence). Here the CDR3 DNA reads TGTGCCTGGAGTGCTACTCCCGGGGAGCTGTTTTTT. Its protein is CAWSATPGELFF.

The chain employs TRBV5-4 and TRBJ2-1; a weak D match, TRBD2 (6 bases). V lost 6 bases, J lost 0 bases, and 16 bases lay in between. Germline CDR1 reads SGHNT; CDR2 reads YYREEE (reference sequence). CDR3 size: 16 residues. The CDR3 sequence is CASTQRGGSSYNEQFF. The CDR3, as DNA: TGTGCCAGCACCCAAAGGGGAGGAAGCTCCTACAATGAGCAGTTCTTC.

This chain joins TRBV14 and TRBJ1-2; tentative D call: TRBD1 (5 bases). V lost 4 bases to trimming and J lost 4 bases, with 19 bases between them. The CDR3 spans 16 residues. Germline assignment: CDR1 SGHDN and CDR2 FVKESK. The CDR3 coding sequence is TGTGCCAGCAGCCGGTTAAGAGGGCCCGGGGGCTATGGCTACACCTTC. Translating it yields CASSRLRGPGGYGYTF.

The chain carries TRBV30 and TRBJ2-7; D is perhaps TRBD2 (5 bases). Per germline, CDR1 GTSNPN and CDR2 SVGIG (reference sequence). V dropped 1 base and J dropped 1 base, with 5 bases sitting between them. This CDR3 contains 12 residues. For the CDR3, the DNA is TGTGCCTGGAGTGCGGGGTCCTACGAGCAGTACTTC. Amino acid sequence: CAWSAGSYEQYF. Together with reference TRBV30 and TRBJ2-7, the CDR3 gives the full variable domain: SQTIHQWPATLVQPVGSPLSLECTVEGTSNPNLYWYRQAAGRGLQLLFYSVGIGQISSEVPQNLSASRPQDRQFILSSKKLLLSDSGFYLCAWSAGSYEQYFGPGTRLTVT.

This clone was counted only a few times. CDR3 in DNA: TGTGCCTGGGCCCCCGGGACTGATACCGAGCAGTACTTC. Its translation is CAWAPGTDTEQYF. The chain has TRBV30 and TRBJ2-7; D might be TRBD2 (6 bases). CDR1 is GTSNPN, CDR2 SVGIG, per germline (reference sequence). CDR3 length: 13 amino acids. Trimming shortened V by 5 bases and J by 6 bases, and 17 bases separated the two germline ends.

The chain recombines TRBV6-5 with TRBJ1-2, with D possibly TRBD1 on 5 matching bases. V dropped 2 bases and J dropped 8 bases, with 15 bases sitting between them. CDR3 size: 14 residues. Germline CDR1 reads MNHEY; CDR2 reads SVGAGI. CDR3 loop: CASSYALAGGGYTF. The CDR3 DNA reads TGTGCCAGCAGTTACGCACTCGCGGGGGGGGGCTACACCTTC.

V usage is TRBV24-1 and J usage is TRBJ2-5; 7 bases align to TRBD1. Germline loops: CDR1 KGHDR, CDR2 SFDVKD. The CDR3 is 15 residues long. The J segment lost 7 bases and the V segment lost 2 bases, leaving 9 bases of the junction unmatched. The CDR3 DNA reads TGTGCCACCAGTGATTCGACAGGGCGTAGATTGACCCAGTACTTC. This codes for CATSDSTGRRLTQYF.

The chain's CDR3 is CASSLALRGTDTQYF. CDR3 nucleotide sequence: TGTGCCAGCAGCTTAGCGCTGCGAGGCACAGATACGCAGTATTTT. The chain employs TRBV7-9 and TRBJ2-3; no clear D gene. V dropped 0 bases and J dropped 1 base, with 8 bases sitting between them. This CDR3 contains 15 residues. Germline assignment: CDR1 SEHNR and CDR2 FQNEAQ (reference sequence). Full variable domain (missing parts from reference TRBV7-9 and TRBJ2-3): DTGVSQNPRHKITKRGQNVTFRCDPISEHNRLYWYRQTLGQGPEFLTYFQNEAQLEKSRLLSDRFSAERPKGSFSTLEIQRTEQGDSAMYLCASSLALRGTDTQYFGPGTRLTVL.

This chain links TRBV28 with TRBJ2-7; the D is unclear. CDR3 length: 13 amino acids. Germline V gene data show CDR1 as MDHEN and CDR2 as SYDVKM. Trimming shortened V by 2 bases and J by 3 bases, and 8 bases separated the two germline ends. CDR3 bases: TGTGCCAGCAGTTTAGACGGGTACTACGAGCAGTACTTC. This gives the protein CASSLDGYYEQYF.